This TCR beta chain was recorded in a study of T cells after yellow fever vaccination. TCRdb re-called the 5' RACE reads through MiXCR, storing one row per CDR3 protein. The table lists about 260,000 distinct CDR3 sequences, roughly 3.5% of them singletons. V gave up 5 bases and J gave up 15 bases, with 14 bases separating them. Germline loops: CDR1 MNHNY, CDR2 SVGAGI (reference sequence). The CDR3 covers 11 residues. Regarding this clonotype: With a much larger clone just one base away, this may be a read error.

Sequencing used PBMCs, obtained 15 days after the yellow fever booster vaccination. The chain combines TRBV6-6 with TRBJ2-1; no definite D call. The clonotype originates from a man aged 18 to 30 who received the YFV17D yellow fever vaccine. CDR3 residues: CASSHGLVRFF. The CDR3 bases are TGTGCCAGCAGTCACGGGTTAGTTCGGTTCTTC.